The rows below give T cell receptor beta chains drawn from one sample of a study of shared clonotypes between healthy human individuals. The table came from immunoSEQ multiplex PCR; TCRdb's copy has only in-frame clones and leaves some out. The data show about 2.4 million clones, with around 90% seen just once and roughly 0.13% held by the top ten. Sequenced: naive CD4+ T cells sorted from blood. Receptors were obtained from a man between 18 and 35 years old in good health. The CDR3 runs from the conserved cysteine through the conserved F or W. A D gene is named only where the DNA matches it firmly.

v_call: TRBV6-1; d_call: -; j_call: TRBJ2-5; cdr3_nt: TGTGCCAGCAGTAAGAACAGGGCCAAACAAGAGACCCAGTACTTC; cdr3_aa: CASSKNRAKQETQYF
v_call: TRBV28; d_call: -; j_call: TRBJ1-1; cdr3_nt: TGTGCCAGCATAATGCCCGCGGGAGGTGAAGCTTTCTTT; cdr3_aa: CASIMPAGGEAFF
v_call: TRBV27; d_call: -; j_call: TRBJ1-4; cdr3_nt: TGTGCCAGCAGACAGGTCGTAGGGGAAAAACTGTTTTTT; cdr3_aa: CASRQVVGEKLFF
v_call: TRBV4-1; d_call: TRBD2; j_call: TRBJ2-1; cdr3_nt: TGCGCCAGCAGCCAAGATTTCCTAGCGGGGTTTCGGGATGAGCAGTTCTTC; cdr3_aa: CASSQDFLAGFRDEQFF
v_call: TRBV6-1; d_call: -; j_call: TRBJ2-1; cdr3_nt: TGTGCCAGCAGGCTACGGGACTCCAATGAGCAGTTCTTC; cdr3_aa: CASRLRDSNEQFF
v_call: TRBV5-4; d_call: TRBD2; j_call: TRBJ2-3; cdr3_nt: TGTGCCAGCAGCTCGGGGACTAGCGCCTACACAGATACGCAGTATTTT; cdr3_aa: CASSSGTSAYTDTQYF
v_call: TRBV7-9; d_call: TRBD1; j_call: TRBJ1-4; cdr3_nt: TGTGCCAGCAGCTTAACCAGGGGGCGCGGATTAACTAATGAAAAACTGTTTTTT; cdr3_aa: CASSLTRGRGLTNEKLFF
v_call: TRBV19; d_call: TRBD2; j_call: TRBJ2-3; cdr3_nt: TGTGCCAGTAGTAAGCGGGGGGCCTTGGATGGCACAGATACGCAGTATTTT; cdr3_aa: CASSKRGALDGTDTQYF
v_call: TRBV25-1; d_call: -; j_call: TRBJ1-2; cdr3_nt: TGTGCCAGCAGTGATCGGATAGTAGATGGCTACACCTTC; cdr3_aa: CASSDRIVDGYTF
v_call: TRBV6-6; d_call: -; j_call: TRBJ2-7; cdr3_nt: TGTGCCAGCAGTTACCCGGAAAGTGAGCAGTACTTC; cdr3_aa: CASSYPESEQYF
v_call: TRBV5-1; d_call: -; j_call: TRBJ1-2; cdr3_nt: TGCGCCAGCAGACCCGAACAGATGGTTAACTATGGCTACACCTTC; cdr3_aa: CASRPEQMVNYGYTF
v_call: TRBV7-2; d_call: TRBD1; j_call: TRBJ2-1; cdr3_nt: TGTGCCAGCAGCCTGGACAGGGCAGAGTTCTTC; cdr3_aa: CASSLDRAEFF
v_call: TRBV11-2; d_call: -; j_call: TRBJ2-7; cdr3_nt: TGTGCCAGCAGTATACTCTACGAGCAGTACTTC; cdr3_aa: CASSILYEQYF
v_call: TRBV7-2; d_call: -; j_call: TRBJ1-5; cdr3_nt: TGTGCCAGCAGCGCCTACCCGTGGGGCAGGGATATAGGTCAGCCCCAGCATTTT; cdr3_aa: CASSAYPWGRDIGQPQHF
v_call: TRBV10-3; d_call: TRBD1; j_call: TRBJ1-1; cdr3_nt: TGTGCCATCTCAGGGGGGTCTGGGGACACTGAAGCTTTCTTT; cdr3_aa: CAISGGSGDTEAFF
v_call: TRBV12-2; d_call: -; j_call: TRBJ2-2; cdr3_nt: TGTGCAAGTCGCTTGGACCCCCGGGACCGAGAAGAGGTAGGGGAGCTGTTTTTT; cdr3_aa: CASRLDPRDREEVGELFF
v_call: TRBV7-9; d_call: TRBD1; j_call: TRBJ1-4; cdr3_nt: TGTGCCAGCAGCGCCAGCAGGGGGCTAACTAATGAAAAACTGTTTTTT; cdr3_aa: CASSASRGLTNEKLFF
v_call: TRBV2; d_call: TRBD2; j_call: TRBJ2-1; cdr3_nt: TGTGCCAGCAGTAGCATACAGGGACTAGCGTCCTACAATGAGCAGTTCTTC; cdr3_aa: CASSSIQGLASYNEQFF
v_call: TRBV28; d_call: TRBD2; j_call: TRBJ2-1; cdr3_nt: TGTGCCAGCAGTCTCCTCGGGGGGAACAATGAGCAGTTCTTC; cdr3_aa: CASSLLGGNNEQFF
v_call: TRBV10-1; d_call: TRBD2; j_call: TRBJ2-7; cdr3_nt: TGCGCCAGCGGCCCTAGCGGTTCCTACGAGCAGTACTTC; cdr3_aa: CASGPSGSYEQYF